A selection of T cell receptor beta chains follows, all from one sample in a study of cytomegalovirus exposure and HLA in healthy donors. The method was immunoSEQ multiplex PCR; TCRdb's version includes in-frame clones alone and lacks a portion of them. The data hold about 63,000 clones, with about 65% observed a single time. The sample consisted of PBMCs. These receptors came from a man aged 50-60 years in good health and CMV-seropositive. CDR3s include the opening cysteine and the closing phenylalanine or tryptophan.

v_gene	j_gene	CDR3aa
TRBV9	TRBJ1-1	CASSTGGTEAFF
TRBV27	TRBJ1-5	CASQGRFLWSHQPQHF
TRBV18	TRBJ2-6	CASSTGNSGANVLTF
TRBV6-5	TRBJ1-6	CATRGAQNNSPLHF
TRBV30	TRBJ1-1	CAWSGSKGEHTEAFF
TRBV5-4	TRBJ2-1	CASSLARTGGSYNEQFF
TRBV5-1	TRBJ2-3	CASSPGQGPTDTQYF
TRBV30	TRBJ2-7	CAWSVSASYEQYF
TRBV10-3	TRBJ1-2	CAISHPPDRGESYGYTF
TRBV7-6	TRBJ2-3	CASSLVLAGVINTDTQYF
TRBV14	TRBJ1-5	CASSVGQNQPQHF
TRBV11-2	TRBJ2-1	CASSLQGAYNEQFF
TRBV28	TRBJ1-1	CASSAGGYGTEAFF
TRBV6-5	TRBJ2-5	CASSYSVAGLSETQYF
TRBV5-1	TRBJ2-2	CASSLGLTPGELFF
TRBV7-2	TRBJ2-7	CASSLGEGAYEQYF
TRBV29-1	TRBJ2-7	CSVWAGYEQYF
TRBV27	TRBJ2-1	CASTPLGTGLYNEQFF
TRBV30	TRBJ2-2	CAWGSHGSSTGELFF
TRBV7-6	TRBJ1-6	CASSFSGSVNSPLHF
TRBV5-4	TRBJ2-1	CASSLDRAYNEQFF
TRBV4-1	TRBJ1-2	CASSQVQDGGYTF
TRBV6-5	TRBJ1-1	CASRRTGDTEAFF
TRBV5-1	TRBJ2-1	CASSPGLAEKRQFF
TRBV9	TRBJ2-2	CASSVTGTGETGELFF
TRBV10-3	TRBJ2-7	CAISGDRSYEQYF
TRBV6-5	TRBJ2-1	CASSYSGLAGDEQFF
TRBV30	TRBJ2-3	CAWSVGHPHTDTQYF
TRBV7-8	TRBJ2-7	CASGGGLRGQYF
TRBV5-1	TRBJ1-3	CASRTDRAGNTIYF
TRBV15	TRBJ1-3	CATSRGELGLGNTIYF
TRBV7-7	TRBJ2-2	CASSLEGRTGELFF
TRBV18	TRBJ2-3	CASSPQADPRGDTQYF
TRBV30	TRBJ1-2	CAWADSYGYTF
TRBV27	TRBJ2-7	CASSFTSGAYYEQYF
TRBV5-1	TRBJ2-7	CASSLPGQSYEQYF
TRBV10-1	TRBJ2-1	CASSEAGDYNEQFF
TRBV7-3	TRBJ2-1	CASSLRGYSGSRHNEQFF
TRBV6-5	TRBJ2-7	CASSLPGTGSFEQYF
TRBV4-3	TRBJ1-3	CASSRLGPGNTIYF
TRBV7-2	TRBJ2-7	CASSFTGNSYEQYF
TRBV5-1	TRBJ2-7	CASSQKGSGTGTNEQYF
TRBV7-9	TRBJ1-1	CASSSRGMNTEAFF
TRBV4-3	TRBJ2-3	CASSPGGQRGLDTQYF
TRBV30	TRBJ2-1	CALNRGGWNEQFF
TRBV9	TRBJ1-6	CASSAGSSSYNSPLHF
TRBV6-5	TRBJ2-3	CASSYRRGDTQYF
TRBV5-6	TRBJ1-1	CASSLGTVNTEAFF
TRBV9	TRBJ1-5	CASSAGGPYSNQPQHF
TRBV15	TRBJ2-3	CATSRARVLAGVADFTDTQYF
TRBV29-1	TRBJ2-5	CSANRGSETQYF